This T cell receptor beta chain emerged from a study of T-cell reconstitution after alpha-beta-depleted transplantation in children. Whole-study results and caveats: Most T-cell counts and diversity one year after the transplant came from T cells that were newly produced.

For this clonotype: Its antigen is undetermined.

CDR1 is DFQATT, CDR2 SNEGSKA, per germline (reference sequence). The CDR3 is 14 amino acids. Deletions cut 3 bases from V and 0 bases from J, with 12 bases between. During its preparation, the TCRbeta library received unique molecular identifiers. From the PCR reads, TCRdb called clonotypes with MiXCR, one entry per CDR3 protein. This table has about 440,000 distinct CDR3 sequences, approximately 42% appearing once. The chain has TRBV20-1 and TRBJ2-7; no clear D. This TCR came from a girl aged 2 to 10 with aplastic anemia, due to receive a stem cell transplant. Sequenced here: PBMCs, sampled before TCRalphabeta/CD19-depleted stem cell transplant. This CDR3 is CSASPLRGSYEQYF. CDR3 nucleotide sequence: TGCAGTGCTAGTCCCTTGAGAGGCTCCTACGAGCAGTACTTC.